This T cell receptor (beta chain) was profiled in a study of blood T cell repertoires in COVID-19. The data were produced by immunoSEQ multiplex PCR, yet TCRdb's version contains in-frame clones alone and is incomplete. The sample lists some 270,000 clones; around 90% were seen once. Worth noting for this clone: The same CDR3 arises from other DNA sequences in this sample as well.

This clonotype was obtained from a middle-aged woman who had been exposed to COVID-19. The source material was PBMCs or T cells enriched from blood (not recorded which).

Here the CDR3 DNA reads TGCGCCAGCAGCCAAGAGGTAGGGGGTAACACTGAAGCTTTCTTT. It yields the protein CASSQEVGGNTEAFF. The chain joins TRBV4-3 to TRBJ1-1, with D maybe TRBD1 (6 bases). The CDR3 sequence is 15 residues long. V was shortened by 0 bases and J by 2 bases, with 10 bases between the two germline ends. Germline V lookup: CDR1 LGHNA, CDR2 YSLEER.